This entry lists 6 T cell receptor beta chains sequenced from one sample in a study of blood T cell repertoires in COVID-19. The method was immunoSEQ multiplex PCR; TCRdb's version includes in-frame clones alone and lacks a portion of them. The repertoire holds under 300,000 clones, with around 90% as singletons. Sequencing was done on a sample of PBMCs or T cells enriched from blood (not recorded which). Every receptor here comes from a woman in her forties who had been exposed to COVID-19.

With regard to this clone: At one end, the junction sequence differs from germline, possibly due to a read error. CDR3 DNA: TGTGCCAGCAGTTTAGGGGGGGTGCGGCTATCGAACACTGAAGCTTTCTTT. It specifies CASSLGGVRLSNTEAFF. The chain combines TRBV7-9 with TRBJ1-1, with D possibly TRBD1 on 6 matching bases. The CDR3 is 17 amino acids. Germline V lookup: CDR1 SEHNR, CDR2 FQNEAQ (reference sequence).

CDR3 DNA sequence: TGTGCCAGCAGTCCCGGGTCTAACTCTGGAAACACCATATATTTT. This translates into CASSPGSNSGNTIYF. V gene TRBV7-2 combines with J gene TRBJ1-3; the D is unclear. The length of the CDR3 is 15 residues. Trimming removed 6 bases at V and 0 bases at J, with 12 bases between. Germline CDR1 reads SGHTA; CDR2 reads FQGNSA.

V and J are TRBV7-9 and TRBJ1-2; no definite D call. CDR3 length: 15 amino acids. Germline CDR1 SEHNR, CDR2 FQNEAQ (reference sequence). Trimming pared 5 bases from V and 4 bases from J, leaving 17 bases between. In DNA form, the CDR3 reads TGTGCCAGCAGCGTCCGGAGGGTAGTCACCTATGGCTACACCTTC. Translation gives CASSVRRVVTYGYTF.

The chain is built from TRBV4-1 and TRBJ1-5; the D is unclear. The length of the CDR3 is 13 residues. V was shortened by 2 bases and J by 8 bases, with 10 bases between the two germline ends. Germline V gives CDR1 MGHRA, CDR2 YSYEKL. The chain's CDR3 is CASSQTLTEPQHF. CDR3 sequence (DNA): TGCGCCAGCAGCCAAACTCTAACAGAGCCCCAGCATTTT.

As concerns this clone: Because the CDR3's place on the DNA is in doubt, the DNA is left out and the CDR3 is given as listed by TCRdb. The gene calls are TRBV21-1 and TRBJ2-7; TRBD2, as called in the table, went unchecked against the DNA. TRBV21-1 is tagged as a pseudogene. Including both end residues, the CDR3 is 15 amino acids long. CDR3 residues: CASSKVGGGIYEQYF.

The chain recombines TRBV27 with TRBJ1-2; D unclear. The CDR3 runs to 13 residues. V was cut by 6 bases and J by 1 base, with 9 bases left in between. Per germline, CDR1 MNHEY and CDR2 SMNVEV (reference sequence). In nucleotides, the CDR3 is TGTGCCAGCAGACCTCAGATTAACTATGGCTACACCTTC. Encoded protein: CASRPQINYGYTF.